The 18 T cell receptor beta chains presented below share a single source sample, sequenced in a study of molecular identifiers for immune sequencing clone quantification (dated by TCRdb to between 2018 and 2020). Receptor libraries were prepared by PCR. TCRdb lists the instrument as NextSeq 500. TCRdb passed the public sequencing reads through fastp at Q25 and MiXCR, retaining productive beta sequences. Rows with one shared CDR3 protein collapse into an entry with the most common genes and DNA. This sample is represented by roughly 300,000 distinct CDR3 sequences; roughly 24% of them were singletons. The ten largest make up approximately 0.74% of the sample. Material for sequencing was naive CD8+ T cells from blood, with Jurkat cell RNA spiked in. This specimen's cell subset or site label, per the study, means: FACS-sorted CD8+CD4-CCR7+CD45RA+ naive T cells. These receptors originate from a human donor in good health. Some libraries in this study had Jurkat cell RNA spiked in.

This clonotype was seen many times. This rearrangement joins TRBV7-2 to TRBJ2-7; D ambiguous. Trimming shortened V by 5 bases and J by 2 bases, and 16 bases separated the two germline ends. Germline lookup yields CDR1 SGHTA and CDR2 FQGNSA. The CDR3 runs 15 residues. The CDR3 protein is CASSPPQDVTYEQYF. In DNA form, the CDR3 reads TGTGCCAGCAGCCCACCCCAGGACGTAACCTACGAGCAGTACTTC.

This clonotype was observed many times. The V call is TRBV5-1, the J call TRBJ1-1; 9 positions match TRBD1. V lost 0 bases to trimming and J lost 4 bases; unmatched junction nucleotides: 4. Germline lookup yields CDR1 SGHRS and CDR2 YFSETQ. This CDR3 spans 15 amino acids. CDR3: CASSLDGQGSTEAFF. In nucleotides, the CDR3 is TGCGCCAGCAGCTTGGACGGACAGGGGTCCACTGAAGCTTTCTTT.

To note about this clonotype: A much larger clone differs from this one at a single base, so this may be a read error. The V call is TRBV4-2, the J call TRBJ2-3; the D gene is possibly TRBD1 (5 bases). The V gene's germline CDR1 is LGHNA and CDR2 YNFKEQ. This CDR3 comprises 13 residues. Trimming removed 1 base at V and 5 bases at J, with 7 bases between. CDR3 protein: CASSQGQGDTQYF. The CDR3 DNA sequence: TGTGCCAGCAGCCAAGGTCAGGGAGATACGCAGTATTTT.

In its sample, this clonotype was seen many times. The J gene is TRBJ2-5, the V gene TRBV7-2; D unresolved. The germline V gene has CDR1 SGHTA and CDR2 FQGNSA. V lost 1 base to trimming and J lost 3 bases, with 9 bases between them. This CDR3 contains 14 residues. Written as DNA, the CDR3 is TGTGCCAGCAGCTTAGTTGCTGAAAAAGAGACCCAGTACTTC. Its protein product is CASSLVAEKETQYF.

The chain employs TRBV7-9 and TRBJ2-7; D remains unclear. V was clipped by 3 bases and J by 3 bases, with 12 bases between them. This CDR3 contains 14 residues. CDR1 is SEHNR and CDR2 is FQNEAQ in the germline V gene (reference sequence). The CDR3 is CASSFRSADYEQYF. CDR3 coding DNA: TGTGCCAGCAGCTTTCGGTCAGCTGACTACGAGCAGTACTTC.

This clonotype was observed at least ten times. This sequence joins TRBV29-1 and TRBJ2-1; no definite D call. V lost 5 bases and J 1 base, leaving 9 bases between the germline ends. Germline V gene sequence: CDR1 SQVTM, CDR2 ANQGSEA. This CDR3 has 13 residues. CDR3 sequence (DNA): TGCAGCGTTATATTGCGTTCCTACAATGAGCAGTTCTTC. Its translation: CSVILRSYNEQFF.

This clonotype was counted only a few times. The V and J genes are TRBV9 and TRBJ2-7, with TRBD2 matching 7 bases. With V trimmed by 4 bases and J by 6 bases, 13 bases remained unmatched. The CDR3 consists of 15 residues. From germline, CDR1 is SGDLS and CDR2 YYNGEE. This chain's CDR3 is CASSPSGGRRTEQYF. CDR3 nucleotides: TGTGCCAGCAGCCCATCGGGAGGACGCCGGACCGAGCAGTACTTC.

V gene TRBV4-1 combines with J gene TRBJ2-1; the match to TRBD2 covers 10 bases. The CDR3 extends over 16 amino acids. The V gene's germline CDR1 is MGHRA and CDR2 YSYEKL. Losses at the gene ends were 5 bases for V and 3 bases for J; bases not matched to a gene: 7. CDR3 sequence reads: CASSTHTSGVYNEQFF. For the CDR3, the DNA is TGCGCCAGCAGCACCCATACTAGCGGGGTCTACAATGAGCAGTTCTTC.

This sequence joins TRBV24-1 and TRBJ2-2; 15 bases map to TRBD2. Germline values: CDR1 KGHDR, CDR2 SFDVKD. The CDR3 has 18 amino acids. The ends lost 1 base at V and 8 bases at J; junction bases unmatched: 7. In nucleotides, the CDR3 is TGTGCCACCAGTGATTTCGGGACTAGCGGGAGGACGTCGGGGGAGCTGTTTTTT. Protein sequence: CATSDFGTSGRTSGELFF.

Remarks on this clonotype: Since the CDR3 does not end with the conserved phenylalanine or tryptophan, this likely comes from a read error. The rearrangement links TRBV4-1 to TRBJ2-5; D is possibly TRBD1 (6 bases). V was shortened by 4 bases and J by 5 bases, with 14 bases between the two germline ends. Germline loops: CDR1 MGHRA, CDR2 YSYEKL. This CDR3 region has 14 residues. The CDR3 nucleotides read TGCGCCAGCAGCCTCTCTGGGGGCCATGAGACCCAGTACCTC. Translating gives CASSLSGGHETQYL.

There are many counts of this clonotype. The DNA for the CDR3 is TGCGCCAGCAGCCAAGACTACATTCCCGAAGAAAAACTGTTTTTT. Its translation: CASSQDYIPEEKLFF. V is TRBV4-3 and J is TRBJ1-4, with unresolved D. CDR3 length: 15 residues. Germline V lookup: CDR1 LGHNA, CDR2 YSLEER. The V end was cut by 0 bases, the J end by 8 bases, with 13 bases between.

Only a few counts were recorded for this clonotype. V is TRBV9 and J is TRBJ2-1; D assignment may be TRBD1 or TRBD2 (6 bases each). The germline CDR1 and CDR2 sequences are SGDLS and YYNGEE. The CDR3 is 14 amino acids. The V end was cut by 0 bases, the J end by 10 bases, with 14 bases between. CDR3 protein: CASSVESGAEEQFF. DNA of the CDR3: TGTGCCAGCAGCGTAGAATCGGGGGCAGAAGAGCAGTTCTTC.

This clonotype has only a few counts. The V and J genes are TRBV20-1 and TRBJ2-1; maybe TRBD1 (5 bases). CDR3 length: 12 amino acids. Trimming took off 6 bases at V and 8 bases at J, with 14 bases between the two ends. Looked up from germline, CDR1 is DFQATT and CDR2 is SNEGSKA (reference sequence). The CDR3 sequence: CSASDQGDEQFF. The CDR3 DNA reads as TGCAGTGCAAGCGATCAGGGTGATGAGCAGTTCTTC.

Of note for this clonotype: A single base separates this from a much larger clone, so it may be a read error. The genes are TRBV6-5 and TRBJ2-7; 9 bases map to TRBD1. This CDR3 is 16 amino acids long. Per the germline V gene, CDR1 is MNHEY and CDR2 is SVGAGI. This CDR3 is CASSYHRDRATYEQHF. The CDR3 nucleotides are TGTGCCAGCAGCTATCACCGGGACAGGGCAACCTACGAGCAGCACTTC.

This clonotype was detected only a few times. The genes are TRBV4-3 and TRBJ2-3, with D unclear. The germline V gene has CDR1 LGHNA and CDR2 YSLEER. The CDR3 loop spans 14 amino acids. V lost 0 bases, J lost 6 bases, and 10 bases lay in between. The CDR3 spells CASSQDRSEDTQYF. In DNA form, the CDR3 reads TGCGCCAGCAGCCAAGATAGGTCGGAGGATACGCAGTATTTT.

The rearrangement joins TRBV6-2 or TRBV6-3 to TRBJ1-1; a weak D match, TRBD1 (5 bases). Germline assignment: CDR1 MNHEY and CDR2 SVGEGT. The CDR3 covers 14 residues. Trimming stripped 8 bases from V and 5 bases from J, with 18 bases between. The CDR3 protein is CASGDGREGTEAFF. In DNA form, the CDR3 reads TGTGCCAGCGGGGACGGCCGAGAGGGGACTGAAGCTTTCTTT.

This clonotype was counted between two and nine times. The chain has TRBV19 and TRBJ1-1; D may be TRBD1 (5 bases). The V end lost 3 bases, the J end lost 0 bases, and 11 bases lay between the germline ends. Per the germline V gene, CDR1 is LNHDA and CDR2 is SQIVND (reference sequence). The CDR3 is 15 amino acids. The CDR3 reads CASSISQGLNTEAFF. The DNA for the CDR3 is TGTGCCAGTAGTATTTCCCAGGGTTTGAACACTGAAGCTTTCTTT.

This clonotype was observed many times. The chain uses TRBV5-1 and TRBJ2-3; D not resolved. With 4 bases removed from V and 2 bases from J, the gap between germline ends came to 11 bases. The CDR3 consists of 14 residues. From germline, CDR1 is SGHRS and CDR2 YFSETQ. The CDR3 region is CASSPGPVTDTQYF. CDR3 nucleotides: TGCGCCAGCAGCCCTGGGCCCGTCACAGATACGCAGTATTTT.